Sequencing of this T cell receptor beta chain was carried out in a study of response to subunit inactivated influenza vaccine. This clonotype was seen a handful of times. Trimming removed 4 bases from V and 4 bases from J; junction bases left unmatched: 4. CDR3 length: 15 amino acids. Germline assignment: CDR1 MNHEY and CDR2 SVGEGT. TCRdb called the RT-PCR reads again in MiXCR, with one record for every CDR3 protein. Altogether 450,000 to 700,000 distinct CDR3 sequences are present, around 13% being singletons, with the ten largest covering over 8.5%. The sequenced sample was PBMCs from blood, obtained about 13 days after vaccination. The sequence was collected from a man over 45 who received an inactivated influenza vaccine. V gene TRBV6-2 or TRBV6-3 combines with J gene TRBJ1-2; 12 nucleotides line up with TRBD1. CDR3 bases: TGTGCCAGCAGTTTTCCGGGACAGGGGGCCTATGGCTACACCTTC. The encoded protein is CASSFPGQGAYGYTF.